One and the same sample provided the 31 T cell receptor beta chains below, sequenced in a study of T-cell reconstitution after alpha-beta-depleted transplantation in children. TCRbeta library construction was performed incorporating unique molecular identifiers. Each CDR3 protein gets one entry after TCRdb re-called the PCR reads with MiXCR. This sample has about 980,000 distinct CDR3 sequences; around 30% occur once, and the top ten carry roughly 30%. Sequences were derived from PBMCs, mostly from graft donor cells, sampled 360 days after TCRalphabeta/CD19-depleted stem cell transplant. The receptors were sampled from a boy under two years old who had a stem cell transplant for SCID, so the T cells may come from the graft donor.

This clonotype was seen only a few times. This chain connects TRBV20-1 to TRBJ1-4; D not resolved. V was clipped by 5 bases and J by 5 bases, with 3 bases between them. CDR1 and CDR2 (germline): DFQATT, SNEGSKA (reference sequence). This CDR3 spans 10 amino acids. CDR3: CSAGNEKLFF. The CDR3 DNA sequence: TGCAGTGCTGGCAATGAAAAACTGTTTTTT.

This clonotype occurred a few times. The genes are TRBV20-1 and TRBJ2-3; 8 bases are shared with TRBD1. This CDR3 contains 14 residues. Losses at the gene ends were 2 bases for V and 2 bases for J; bases not matched to a gene: 3. Germline V CDR1 and CDR2: DFQATT, SNEGSKA (reference sequence). This chain's CDR3 is CSARSGGNTDTQYF. DNA of the CDR3: TGCAGTGCTAGATCAGGGGGCAACACAGATACGCAGTATTTT.

The chain couples TRBV15 to TRBJ1-4; 8 bases are a match to TRBD1. The length of the CDR3 is 18 residues. Trimming removed 5 bases from V and 8 bases from J; junction bases left unmatched: 19. The germline V gene encodes CDR1 LNHNV and CDR2 YYDKDF (reference sequence). CDR3 bases: TGTGCCACCAGCGGAACGCCTAAAGGACAGGGCCATGGGGAAAAACTGTTTTTT. Amino acid sequence: CATSGTPKGQGHGEKLFF. The variable domain in full, completed from reference TRBV15 and TRBJ1-4, reads DAMVIQNPRYQVTQFGKPVTLSCSQTLNHNVMYWYQQKSSQAPKLLFHYYDKDFNNEADTPDNFQSRRPNTSFCFLDIRSPGLGDTAMYLCATSGTPKGQGHGEKLFFGSGTQLSVL.

The gene calls are TRBV15 and TRBJ2-4; D is perhaps TRBD2 (6 bases). The germline CDR1 and CDR2 sequences are LNHNV and YYDKDF (reference sequence). The CDR3 has 18 amino acids. Trimming shortened V by 1 base and J by 0 bases, and 16 bases separated the two germline ends. The CDR3 spells CATSRVGGPYRAKNIQYF. The CDR3 nucleotides are TGTGCCACCAGCAGAGTGGGGGGTCCGTATCGAGCCAAAAACATTCAGTACTTC.

The sample holds a few counts of this clonotype. This chain connects TRBV5-6 to TRBJ2-7, with a weak D call TRBD2 (6 bases). The CDR3 has 13 amino acids. Trimming removed 5 bases from V and 4 bases from J, with 13 bases in between. Germline V gene data show CDR1 as SGHDT and CDR2 as YYEEEE. The chain's CDR3 is CASRAAGTYEQYF. The CDR3 DNA follows: TGTGCCAGCAGAGCCGCCGGGACTTACGAGCAGTACTTC. Variable domain in full (rest from reference TRBV5-6 and TRBJ2-7): DAGVTQSPTHLIKTRGQQVTLRCSPKSGHDTVSWYQQALGQGPQFIFQYYEEEERQRGNFPDRFSGHQFPNYSSELNVNALLLGDSALYLCASRAAGTYEQYFGPGTRLTVT.

The CDR3 protein is CASSSGRGRPGPHYGYTF. Written as DNA, the CDR3 is TGTGCCAGCAGCTCAGGAAGGGGGAGGCCCGGCCCCCACTATGGCTACACCTTC. V and J are TRBV27 and TRBJ1-2, with a tentative D call TRBD1 (6 bases). Looked up from germline, CDR1 is MNHEY and CDR2 is SMNVEV (reference sequence). V was cut by 6 bases and J by 3 bases, with 26 bases left in between. The CDR3 is 18 residues long.

This clonotype was recorded a few times. The chain recombines TRBV15 with TRBJ2-2; D gene unclear. V gave up 0 bases and J gave up 3 bases, with 8 bases separating them. CDR3 size: 15 residues. CDR1 is LNHNV and CDR2 is YYDKDF in the germline V gene (reference sequence). The chain's CDR3 is CATSRDLEHTGELFF. The DNA of the CDR3 is TGTGCCACCAGCAGAGATTTAGAGCACACCGGGGAGCTGTTTTTT.

In this sample, this clonotype turned up a few times. This chain links TRBV12-3 or TRBV12-4 with TRBJ2-1; D ambiguous. V lost 0 bases and J lost 8, with 20 bases in between. The CDR3 has 17 amino acids. The CDR3 here is CASSLALTSPTRDEQFF. The CDR3 DNA reads as TGTGCCAGCAGTTTAGCCTTGACATCCCCCACACGCGATGAGCAGTTCTTC.

The chain carries TRBV24-1 and TRBJ2-7; 10 positions agree with TRBD1. The V segment lost 9 bases and the J segment 2 bases; nucleotides outside the gene matches: 9. The CDR3 is made up of 15 amino acids. Germline V gene data show CDR1 as KGHDR and CDR2 as SFDVKD. The CDR3 sequence is CATSNRDRGPYEQYF. CDR3 nucleotides: TGTGCCACCTCGAACCGGGACAGGGGACCCTACGAGCAGTACTTC.

This clonotype has only a few counts. This chain uses TRBV20-1 with TRBJ2-2; TRBD2 matches at 8 bases. The germline V gene has CDR1 DFQATT and CDR2 SNEGSKA (reference sequence). The CDR3 is 14 residues long. V trimming: 2 bases; J trimming: 7 bases; junction bases outside the gene matches: 6. Written as DNA, the CDR3 is TGCAGTGCTAGATGGAGACTAGCGAACGGGGAGCTGTTTTTT. This encodes CSARWRLANGELFF.

The rearrangement uses TRBV3-1 and TRBJ1-1; the D gene is possibly TRBD1 (6 bases). Germline V gives CDR1 LGHDT, CDR2 YNNKEL (reference sequence). The V and J ends lost 1 base and 1 base respectively, with 10 bases between them. CDR3 length: 15 residues. The CDR3 protein is CASSQVPTGNTEAFF. Here the CDR3 DNA reads TGTGCCAGCAGCCAAGTGCCGACAGGGAACACTGAAGCTTTCTTT.

The chain uses TRBV2 and TRBJ2-7; D possibly matches TRBD1 or TRBD2 (7 bases each). The germline V and J ends were trimmed by 8 bases and 2 bases, with 25 bases remaining between them. CDR3 length: 17 amino acids. Germline-derived CDR1 and CDR2 are SNHLY and FYNNEI. CDR3 region: CASYGWGAGQQTYEQYF. DNA of the CDR3: TGTGCCAGCTATGGGTGGGGAGCGGGACAGCAGACCTACGAGCAGTACTTC.

This chain links TRBV10-3 with TRBJ2-7; 7 nucleotides agree with TRBD2. This CDR3 has 13 residues. V was clipped by 6 bases and J by 3 bases; unmatched bases: 5. CDR1 is ENHRY, CDR2 SYGVKD, per germline. In DNA form, the CDR3 reads TGTGCCATCAGAACCGGGAGGAACTACGAGCAGTACTTC. This encodes CAIRTGRNYEQYF.

The sample holds a few counts of this clonotype. The J gene is TRBJ2-5, the V gene TRBV4-2; 10 bases agree with TRBD2. The CDR3 runs 17 residues. V lost 1 base to trimming and J lost 5 bases; unmatched junction nucleotides: 10. Germline V lookup: CDR1 LGHNA, CDR2 YNFKEQ. This CDR3 is CASSQGWSGGAGETQYF. The DNA for the CDR3 is TGTGCCAGCAGCCAAGGATGGAGCGGGGGGGCCGGGGAGACCCAGTACTTC.

The sample holds a few counts of this clonotype. The chain has TRBV12-3 or TRBV12-4 and TRBJ1-2; tentatively, D is TRBD1 (6 bases). This CDR3 is built from 13 residues. Trimming pared 6 bases from V and 5 bases from J, leaving 13 bases between. DNA for the CDR3: TGTGCCAGCAGACGAGGACAGATTTATGGCTACACCTTC. As protein: CASRRGQIYGYTF.

This clonotype was found a few times. The CDR3 nucleotides are TGCGCCAGCAGCACCAGGGCCCCCTTCGGGACTGAAGCTTTCTTT. Protein sequence: CASSTRAPFGTEAFF. The chain joins TRBV4-1 to TRBJ1-1, with D perhaps TRBD1 (5 bases). The CDR3 covers 15 residues. The germline V and J ends were trimmed by 5 bases and 5 bases, with 18 bases remaining between them. Per the germline V gene, CDR1 is MGHRA and CDR2 is YSYEKL.

The chain carries TRBV24-1 and TRBJ1-1; no reliable D call. V lost 6 bases, J lost 3 bases, and 10 bases lay in between. This CDR3 comprises 13 residues. Germline loops: CDR1 KGHDR, CDR2 SFDVKD. DNA of the CDR3: TGTGCCACCAGTAGTCCAGACTACACTGAAGCTTTCTTT. This translates into CATSSPDYTEAFF.

DNA of the CDR3: TGCGCCAGCAGCCAAGACGGCCGGCCCACAGATACGCAGTATTTT. This encodes CASSQDGRPTDTQYF. This chain joins TRBV4-3 and TRBJ2-3; D uncertain. From germline, CDR1 is LGHNA and CDR2 YSLEER. Trimming cost V 0 bases and J 2 bases, with 9 bases left between them. This CDR3 is 15 amino acids long.

This clonotype was seen more than once but under ten times. This chain joins TRBV6-1 and TRBJ2-1; 14 bases are a match to TRBD2. Germline CDR1 is MNHNS and CDR2 is SASEGT. The CDR3 consists of 17 residues. V was clipped by 8 bases and J by 5 bases; unmatched bases: 11. The CDR3 spells CASSTSGGAFSNNEQFF. CDR3 DNA: TGTGCCAGCTCGACTAGCGGGGGGGCCTTTTCTAACAATGAGCAGTTCTTC.

This clonotype appeared a few times. V and J are TRBV4-2 and TRBJ2-5, with D unclear. The CDR3 spans 15 residues. Trimming pared 0 bases from V and 5 bases from J, leaving 13 bases between. Germline CDR1 reads LGHNA; CDR2 reads YNFKEQ. CDR3 DNA sequence: TGTGCCAGCAGCCAAGATCCCGTGGCTGCGGAGACCCAGTACTTC. It codes for CASSQDPVAAETQYF.

The V and J genes are TRBV4-2 and TRBJ1-1; 7 bases are shared with TRBD1. From germline, CDR1 is LGHNA and CDR2 YNFKEQ. The CDR3 contains 14 residues. After removal of 1 base from V and 7 bases from J, the junction contained 6 bases not matched to a gene. This chain's CDR3 is CASSQVGQFNEAFF. CDR3 nucleotides: TGTGCCAGCAGCCAAGTGGGACAGTTTAATGAAGCTTTCTTT.

This clonotype was recorded many times. The chain joins TRBV29-1 to TRBJ1-2; the match to TRBD1 covers 8 bases. Germline V gene data show CDR1 as SQVTM and CDR2 as ANQGSEA. The CDR3 extends over 13 amino acids. The V and J ends lost 3 bases and 4 bases, in that order; junction bases with no gene match: 4. CDR3 DNA sequence: TGCAGCGTTGAGGACAGGGTCGCCTATGGCTACACCTTC. Translating it yields CSVEDRVAYGYTF.

Comment on this clonotype: The DNA is left out, because the CDR3 cannot be placed on it with certainty; the CDR3 is given as TCRdb lists it. The chain uses TRBV20-1 and TRBJ2-1; the table's D call of TRBD1 was not tested on the DNA. In germline, CDR1 is DFQATT, CDR2 SNEGSKA (reference sequence). Counting both end residues, the CDR3 totals 14 amino acids. The CDR3 spells CSARDRVGTGNLFF.

J is TRBJ1-5 and V is TRBV20-1, with D maybe TRBD1 (5 bases). Germline CDR1 and CDR2: DFQATT and SNEGSKA (reference sequence). The CDR3 contains 14 residues. Between the trimmed V and J ends, which lost 5 bases and 1 base, there was a span of 12 bases. CDR3 sequence (DNA): TGCAGTGCTCAAGAGGGGAGCAGCAATCAGCCCCAGCATTTT. It is translated as CSAQEGSSNQPQHF.

The rearrangement links TRBV7-2 to TRBJ2-5, with D possibly called TRBD1 or TRBD2 (6 bases each). This CDR3 region has 17 residues. Germline V gives CDR1 SGHTA, CDR2 FQGNSA. V dropped 2 bases and J dropped 3 bases, with 19 bases sitting between them. The CDR3 is CASSLLWLGGEKETQYF. In DNA form, the CDR3 reads TGTGCCAGCAGCTTACTTTGGCTCGGGGGCGAAAAAGAGACCCAGTACTTC.

This clonotype was observed many times. The CDR3 region is CASSLGGQGAYNEQFF. The CDR3 coding sequence is TGTGCCAGCAGTTTAGGGGGACAGGGGGCTTACAATGAGCAGTTCTTC. The rearrangement uses TRBV12-3 or TRBV12-4 and TRBJ2-1; 12 bases map to TRBD1. Trimming took 1 base from V and 4 from J; bases not matched to a gene: 2. There are 16 residues in the CDR3.

This clonotype has a count of ten or more. The V call is TRBV28, the J call TRBJ2-5; the match to TRBD1 covers 7 bases. From germline, CDR1 is MDHEN and CDR2 SYDVKM. This CDR3 contains 14 residues. Trimming removed 5 bases from V and 4 bases from J; junction bases left unmatched: 7. The CDR3 spells CASSPQTGRETQYF. CDR3 DNA sequence: TGTGCCAGCAGTCCCCAGACAGGGAGAGAGACCCAGTACTTC.

This clonotype was detected a few times. CDR3 sequence reads: CAISELGETYEQYF. In DNA, the CDR3 is TGTGCCATCAGTGAGCTGGGGGAGACCTACGAGCAGTACTTC. The chain has TRBV10-3 and TRBJ2-7; D possibly matches TRBD1 or TRBD2 (5 bases each). The CDR3 sequence is 14 residues long. CDR1 ENHRY and CDR2 SYGVKD come from the germline V gene. The V and J ends lost 2 bases and 2 bases respectively, with 10 bases between them.

This chain uses TRBV5-1 with TRBJ2-7; D may be TRBD2 (5 bases). The germline V and J ends were trimmed by 1 base and 6 bases, with 14 bases remaining between them. The germline gives CDR1 SGHRS, CDR2 YFSETQ. The CDR3 spans 14 residues. CDR3 protein: CASSLIPPSSEQYF. The CDR3 DNA is TGCGCCAGCAGCTTGATTCCGCCTAGCTCCGAGCAGTACTTC.

The chain combines TRBV10-3 with TRBJ2-7; the D gene is possibly TRBD2 (6 bases). The V end lost 2 bases, the J end lost 6 bases, and 14 bases lay between the germline ends. The germline V gene encodes CDR1 ENHRY and CDR2 SYGVKD. This CDR3 is built from 14 residues. Here the CDR3 DNA reads TGTGCCATCAGTGAGGGGGCCGGGAGTGGCGAGCAGTACTTC. Translation: CAISEGAGSGEQYF.

The rearrangement links TRBV10-2 to TRBJ1-1; a weak D match, TRBD1 (5 bases). The germline CDR1 and CDR2 sequences are WSHSY and SAAADI. CDR3 size: 16 residues. The V end was cut by 3 bases, the J end by 3 bases, with 17 bases between. CDR3 in amino acids: CASSDAGGTGYTEAFF. In nucleotides, the CDR3 is TGCGCCAGCAGTGACGCCGGGGGGACGGGGTACACTGAAGCTTTCTTT.